This T cell receptor beta chain was sequenced in a study of T cell repertoires in cytomegalovirus infection. TCRdb analysed the reads with MiXCR anew, one entry per CDR3 protein. The top ten hold roughly 25% of the sample, which has fewer than 550,000 distinct CDR3 sequences, about 15% seen once. The CDR3 covers 18 residues. Trimming left V 5 bases short and J 3 bases short, with 24 bases between. The germline CDR1 and CDR2 sequences are SEHNR and FQNEAQ (reference sequence). Sequenced sample: CD8+ T cells from PBMCs. The J gene is TRBJ2-3, the V gene TRBV7-9; D is perhaps TRBD2 (6 bases). This TCR derives from a human donor in good health (CMV status not recorded). Some clones in this sample may be carry-over from other donors' samples. The CDR3: CASSSTWGDHRRTDTQYF. In nucleotides, the CDR3 is TGTGCCAGCAGCAGTACTTGGGGGGACCACAGGAGGACAGATACGCAGTATTTT. The full variable domain, rest sourced from reference TRBV7-9 and TRBJ2-3, is DTGVSQNPRHKITKRGQNVTFRCDPISEHNRLYWYRQTLGQGPEFLTYFQNEAQLEKSRLLSDRFSAERPKGSFSTLEIQRTEQGDSAMYLCASSSTWGDHRRTDTQYFGPGTRLTVL.